Below, 31 T cell receptor beta chains from the same sample are listed, as sequenced in a study of OX40 agonist ivuxolimab in advanced cancers. The protocol was immunoSEQ multiplex PCR, while the TCRdb copy is restricted to in-frame clones and leaves out a portion. The top ten hold around 15% of the sample, which has approximately 29,000 clones, 75% to 85% seen once. The sequenced sample was CD4+ or CD8+ T cells sorted from blood, obtained in a trial of the OX40 agonist ivuxolimab. Receptors originate from an adult with an advanced solid tumor such as melanoma, head and neck, liver or kidney cancer.

The chain uses TRBV6-1 and TRBJ1-6; TRBD1 aligns across 8 bases. The CDR3 extends over 19 amino acids. V was clipped by 2 bases and J by 1 base; unmatched bases: 10. CDR1 and CDR2 from the germline V gene are MNHNS and SASEGT. The CDR3 reads CASSERGRGTGSYNSPLHF. CDR3 in DNA: TGTGCCAGCAGTGAAAGGGGAAGGGGGACAGGATCCTATAATTCACCCCTCCACTTT.

J is TRBJ2-7 and V is TRBV7-9; TRBD1 agrees at 9 bases. Trimming at V came to 5 bases and at J to 2 bases, leaving 10 bases not matched to a gene. Germline CDR1 reads SEHNR; CDR2 reads FQNEAQ (reference sequence). The CDR3 is 16 residues long. The CDR3 reads CASSPAAGQGPYEQYF. The CDR3 bases are TGTGCCAGCAGCCCCGCAGCGGGACAGGGACCCTACGAGCAGTACTTC. Supplemented by reference TRBV7-9 and TRBJ2-7, the full variable domain reads DTGVSQNPRHKITKRGQNVTFRCDPISEHNRLYWYRQTLGQGPEFLTYFQNEAQLEKSRLLSDRFSAERPKGSFSTLEIQRTEQGDSAMYLCASSPAAGQGPYEQYFGPGTRLTVT.

The chain uses TRBV30 and TRBJ1-5; D is unclear. V lost 3 bases and J 0 bases, leaving 12 bases between the germline ends. CDR1 and CDR2 (germline): GTSNPN, SVGIG (reference sequence). The CDR3 length is 15 residues. CDR3 sequence: CAWRRDGYSNQPQHF. The CDR3 nucleotides are TGTGCCTGGAGGAGAGACGGATATAGCAATCAGCCCCAGCATTTT.

The chain uses TRBV4-2 and TRBJ1-6; TRBD1 aligns across 9 bases. The CDR3 runs to 18 residues. V was pared by 4 bases and J by 0 bases, with 7 bases of the junction left unmatched. Germline V lookup: CDR1 LGHNA, CDR2 YNFKEQ. The CDR3 DNA reads as TGTGCCAGCAGCCCTGGAACAGGGGGCCACTCCTATAATTCACCCCTCCACTTT. Translation: CASSPGTGGHSYNSPLHF.

The chain employs TRBV15 and TRBJ2-5, with 11 bases lining up with TRBD1. Germline CDR1 LNHNV, CDR2 YYDKDF (reference sequence). The CDR3 length is 15 residues. J gave up 1 base and V 3 bases, and 1 base lay outside the gene matches. The CDR3 region is CATSRGTGGQETQYF. The CDR3 bases are TGTGCCACCAGCAGGGGGACAGGGGGCCAAGAGACCCAGTACTTC.

The rearrangement uses TRBV29-1 and TRBJ2-5; 9 bases line up with TRBD2. After removal of 8 bases from V and 5 bases from J, the junction contained 9 bases not matched to a gene. Germline-derived CDR1 and CDR2 are SQVTM and ANQGSEA. The CDR3 extends over 13 amino acids. The CDR3 loop reads CSPRRGGGETQYF. In nucleotides, the CDR3 is TGCAGCCCTAGGCGGGGGGGTGGGGAGACCCAGTACTTC.

The chain joins TRBV9 to TRBJ2-6, with D hard to call. This CDR3 is built from 15 residues. Germline loops: CDR1 SGDLS, CDR2 YYNGEE. Trimming removed 0 bases at V and 1 base at J, with 5 bases between. The CDR3 DNA sequence: TGTGCCAGCAGCGTAGTTGAGTCTGGGGCCAACGTCCTGACTTTC. Its translation: CASSVVESGANVLTF. The full variable domain, its missing parts supplied by reference TRBV9 and TRBJ2-6, is DSGVTQTPKHLITATGQRVTLRCSPRSGDLSVYWYQQSLDQGLQFLIQYYNGEERAKGNILERFSAQQFPDLHSELNLSSLELGDSALYFCASSVVESGANVLTFGAGSRLTVL.

The rearrangement links TRBV30 to TRBJ1-2; D call uncertain. V lost 0 bases to trimming and J lost 8 bases, with 19 bases between them. CDR1 is GTSNPN and CDR2 is SVGIG in the germline V gene (reference sequence). The CDR3 has 15 amino acids. CDR3 coding DNA: TGTGCCTGGAGTGTACATACGGCCGGGCCTGGGGGCTACACCTTC. This translates into CAWSVHTAGPGGYTF. The full variable domain, its missing parts supplied by reference TRBV30 and TRBJ1-2, is SQTIHQWPATLVQPVGSPLSLECTVEGTSNPNLYWYRQAAGRGLQLLFYSVGIGQISSEVPQNLSASRPQDRQFILSSKKLLLSDSGFYLCAWSVHTAGPGGYTFGSGTRLTVV.

This clone was seen only a few times. The V gene is TRBV30, the J gene TRBJ2-3; TRBD2 aligns across 7 bases. This CDR3 region has 14 residues. The trim removed 4 bases at V and 1 base at J, leaving 5 bases unmatched. Per the germline V gene, CDR1 is GTSNPN and CDR2 is SVGIG (reference sequence). CDR3 DNA sequence: TGTGCCTGGACTCTTAGCGGGCGCACAGATACGCAGTATTTT. Translated, it gives CAWTLSGRTDTQYF.

This clone occurred a few times. The chain links TRBV14 to TRBJ1-2, with no clear D. The CDR3 consists of 14 residues. CDR1 is SGHDN and CDR2 is FVKESK in the germline V gene. Trimming shortened V by 4 bases and J by 4 bases, and 13 bases separated the two germline ends. Written as DNA, the CDR3 is TGTGCCAGCAGCCCCAGTTTAGGGCCCTATGGCTACACCTTC. Translating it yields CASSPSLGPYGYTF.

CDR3: CASSFLISSYNEQFF. CDR3 sequence (DNA): TGTGCCAGCAGTTTCCTCATAAGCTCCTACAATGAGCAGTTCTTC. The chain employs TRBV6-6 and TRBJ2-1; D gene ambiguous. The germline gives CDR1 MNHNY, CDR2 SVGAGI (reference sequence). This CDR3 has 15 residues. Deletions cut 4 bases from V and 0 bases from J, with 10 bases between.

The chain uses TRBV7-9 and TRBJ1-1; tentative D call: TRBD1 (5 bases). The CDR3 covers 14 residues. The ends were cut back, 5 bases at V and 7 bases at J, with 17 bases in the middle. The germline CDR1 and CDR2 sequences are SEHNR and FQNEAQ (reference sequence). CDR3 protein: CASSQTTGELEAFF. The CDR3 coding sequence is TGTGCCAGCAGCCAGACCACAGGAGAACTTGAAGCTTTCTTT.

The chain recombines TRBV5-4 with TRBJ2-1; D is undetermined. The CDR3 runs 14 residues. Trimming pared 4 bases from V and 5 bases from J, leaving 13 bases between. Per germline, CDR1 SGHNT and CDR2 YYREEE (reference sequence). CDR3 coding DNA: TGTGCCAGCAGCCGCCCTCTGTCAGACAATGAGCAGTTCTTC. Translating it yields CASSRPLSDNEQFF.

This sequence joins TRBV7-7 and TRBJ2-2; D gene ambiguous. CDR3 length: 13 residues. The germline V gene has CDR1 SSHAT and CDR2 FNYEAQ (reference sequence). V gave up 5 bases and J gave up 4 bases, with 8 bases separating them. CDR3 sequence: CASSPQITGELFF. The CDR3 DNA reads TGTGCCAGCAGCCCCCAGATCACCGGGGAGCTGTTTTTT.

This rearrangement joins TRBV27 to TRBJ1-2; TRBD1 is a possible D gene (6 bases). The CDR3 totals 15 residues. V dropped 10 bases and J dropped 5 bases, with 23 bases sitting between them. Germline V gene sequence: CDR1 MNHEY, CDR2 SMNVEV (reference sequence). The CDR3 is CATSGGQSGWYGYTF. CDR3 DNA sequence: TGTGCCACCTCGGGGGGGCAGTCGGGGTGGTATGGCTACACCTTC.

V and J are TRBV5-1 and TRBJ1-2; 7 bases are shared with TRBD1. This CDR3 contains 16 residues. J was trimmed by 2 bases and V by 4 bases; bases with no gene match: 11. In germline, CDR1 is SGHRS, CDR2 YFSETQ. CDR3 protein: CASSRAAGTDNYGYTF. The DNA of the CDR3 is TGCGCCAGCAGCCGGGCGGCCGGGACAGACAACTATGGCTACACCTTC.

V and J are TRBV30 and TRBJ2-1; D unresolved. V lost 4 bases and J lost 7, with 17 bases in between. The CDR3 totals 14 residues. Germline CDR1 GTSNPN, CDR2 SVGIG (reference sequence). CDR3 DNA: TGTGCCTGGACCACCGAGGACCTGATAAATGAGCAGTTCTTC. Amino acids: CAWTTEDLINEQFF. Looking up the rest from reference TRBV30 and TRBJ2-1 gives the full variable domain: SQTIHQWPATLVQPVGSPLSLECTVEGTSNPNLYWYRQAAGRGLQLLFYSVGIGQISSEVPQNLSASRPQDRQFILSSKKLLLSDSGFYLCAWTTEDLINEQFFGPGTRLTVL.

The chain joins TRBV19 to TRBJ2-3; TRBD2 aligns across 7 bases. From germline, CDR1 is LNHDA and CDR2 SQIVND (reference sequence). Trimming cost V 7 bases and J 2 bases; bases outside gene matches: 9. CDR3 length equals 15 residues. The CDR3 sequence: CASKRASGYTDTQYF. CDR3 coding DNA: TGTGCCAGTAAGAGAGCTAGCGGCTACACAGATACGCAGTATTTT.

This clone was observed a handful of times. The chain is built from TRBV19 and TRBJ2-7; 9 bases are a match to TRBD1. Germline V gene lookup returns CDR1 LNHDA and CDR2 SQIVND (reference sequence). The V gene end was trimmed by 6 bases and the J gene end by 5 bases; junction bases not matched to a gene: 8. The CDR3 extends over 14 amino acids. CDR3 nucleotide sequence: TGTGCCAGTAGCGCCGGGACAGGGCAGGACGAGCAGTACTTC. It is translated as CASSAGTGQDEQYF.

The chain uses TRBV19 and TRBJ2-5, with a possible D match to TRBD2 (5 bases). Germline values: CDR1 LNHDA, CDR2 SQIVND (reference sequence). The V end was cut by 0 bases, the J end by 13 bases, with 18 bases between. The CDR3 has 14 residues. This chain's CDR3 is CASSIDGLKAVMYF. CDR3 sequence (DNA): TGTGCCAGTAGTATAGACGGACTCAAGGCAGTCATGTACTTC.

The sample holds one count of this clone. The chain couples TRBV6-1 to TRBJ1-5; D remains unclear. The CDR3 loop spans 15 amino acids. Germline V gene lookup returns CDR1 MNHNS and CDR2 SASEGT. The V end was cut by 2 bases, the J end by 2 bases, with 10 bases between. In DNA form, the CDR3 reads TGTGCCAGCAGTGAACAGTCCACCCGCAATCAGCCCCAGCATTTT. Translating it yields CASSEQSTRNQPQHF.

The table lists this clone with a few counts. The rearrangement links TRBV7-9 to TRBJ1-3; no reliable D call. Germline CDR1 is SEHNR and CDR2 is FQNEAQ (reference sequence). The CDR3 is 13 amino acids. Between the trimmed V and J ends, which lost 4 bases and 4 bases, there was a span of 8 bases. CDR3: CASSSYAGNTIYF. The DNA for the CDR3 is TGTGCCAGCAGCTCGTACGCCGGAAACACCATATATTTT.

This clone is a singleton in its sample. The chain uses TRBV4-1 and TRBJ2-6; D possibly uses TRBD1 or TRBD2 (5 bases each). V was cut by 0 bases and J by 2 bases, with 5 bases left in between. Germline CDR1 reads MGHRA; CDR2 reads YSYEKL. The CDR3 consists of 15 residues. The CDR3 loop reads CASSQEGAGANVLTF. The CDR3 DNA sequence: TGCGCCAGCAGCCAAGAGGGGGCTGGGGCCAACGTCCTGACTTTC.

The rearrangement links TRBV4-1 to TRBJ2-3; 11 bases fit TRBD2. CDR1 is MGHRA and CDR2 is YSYEKL in the germline V gene. V gave up 0 bases and J gave up 8 bases; unmatched junction bases: 7. This CDR3 comprises 16 residues. The CDR3 DNA is TGCGCCAGCAGCCAAGATCTGACTAGCGGGGTTTCTACGCAGTATTTT. Its protein is CASSQDLTSGVSTQYF.

This CDR3 is CSVEVVGGSYEQYF. The CDR3 DNA reads TGCAGCGTTGAAGTAGTAGGGGGCTCCTACGAGCAGTACTTC. The chain links TRBV29-1 to TRBJ2-7, with D perhaps TRBD1 (6 bases). This CDR3 contains 14 residues. Germline-derived CDR1 and CDR2 are SQVTM and ANQGSEA. The V end lost 1 base, the J end lost 0 bases, and 10 bases lay between the germline ends.

The chain joins TRBV7-9 to TRBJ1-2; D remains ambiguous. The CDR3 totals 13 residues. The germline gives CDR1 SEHNR, CDR2 FQNEAQ (reference sequence). The V end lost 2 bases, the J end lost 8 bases, and 12 bases lay between the germline ends. The CDR3 nucleotides read TGTGCCAGCAGCTTAAGGGCAGACGGCGGCTACACCTTC. Residues: CASSLRADGGYTF.

This sequence joins TRBV7-9 and TRBJ2-2; possibly TRBD1 for D (6 bases). Between the trimmed V and J ends, which lost 4 bases and 0 bases, there was a span of 9 bases. The CDR3 loop spans 15 amino acids. Germline V gene data show CDR1 as SEHNR and CDR2 as FQNEAQ (reference sequence). The CDR3 DNA reads as TGTGCCAGCAGCTCCGGGACACCGAACACCGGGGAGCTGTTTTTT. Encoded protein: CASSSGTPNTGELFF.

The chain is built from TRBV5-4 and TRBJ1-4; TRBD1 matches 8 bases. Germline CDR1 and CDR2: SGHNT and YYREEE (reference sequence). Trimming removed 4 bases from V and 5 bases from J; junction bases left unmatched: 4. This CDR3 contains 14 residues. The CDR3 nucleotides read TGTGCCAGCAGCCCGAGACAGGGGAATGAAAAACTGTTTTTT. Its translation is CASSPRQGNEKLFF.

The chain couples TRBV7-8 to TRBJ2-6, with a weak D call TRBD1 (6 bases). The length of the CDR3 is 19 residues. The V gene lost 4 bases and the J gene lost 1 base, with 20 bases spanning the gap. The germline V gene has CDR1 SGHVS and CDR2 FQNEAQ. CDR3 sequence: CASSSFRDKGSSGANVLTF. CDR3 nucleotides: TGTGCCAGCAGCTCATTCCGGGACAAGGGTTCGTCTGGGGCCAACGTCCTGACTTTC. Based on the CDR3 plus reference TRBV7-8 and TRBJ2-6, the full variable domain is GAGVSQSPRYKVAKRGQDVALRCDPISGHVSLFWYQQALGQGPEFLTYFQNEAQLDKSGLPSDRFFAERPEGSVSTLKIQRTQQEDSAVYLCASSSFRDKGSSGANVLTFGAGSRLTVL.

The chain employs TRBV10-3 and TRBJ1-5; D remains ambiguous. Germline lookup yields CDR1 ENHRY and CDR2 SYGVKD. The CDR3 runs 14 residues. Trimming removed 2 bases at V and 3 bases at J, with 8 bases between. The CDR3 protein is CAISEMWDNQPQHF. CDR3 nucleotides: TGTGCCATCAGTGAGATGTGGGACAATCAGCCCCAGCATTTT.

V and J are TRBV30 and TRBJ1-3, with TRBD1 identical over 8 bases. The CDR3 runs to 15 residues. V dropped 0 bases and J dropped 0; count of bases not matched to a gene: 1. The germline V gene encodes CDR1 GTSNPN and CDR2 SVGIG (reference sequence). The CDR3 sequence is CAWSVGQDSGNTIYF. In DNA, the CDR3 is TGTGCCTGGAGTGTGGGACAGGACTCTGGAAACACCATATATTTT.